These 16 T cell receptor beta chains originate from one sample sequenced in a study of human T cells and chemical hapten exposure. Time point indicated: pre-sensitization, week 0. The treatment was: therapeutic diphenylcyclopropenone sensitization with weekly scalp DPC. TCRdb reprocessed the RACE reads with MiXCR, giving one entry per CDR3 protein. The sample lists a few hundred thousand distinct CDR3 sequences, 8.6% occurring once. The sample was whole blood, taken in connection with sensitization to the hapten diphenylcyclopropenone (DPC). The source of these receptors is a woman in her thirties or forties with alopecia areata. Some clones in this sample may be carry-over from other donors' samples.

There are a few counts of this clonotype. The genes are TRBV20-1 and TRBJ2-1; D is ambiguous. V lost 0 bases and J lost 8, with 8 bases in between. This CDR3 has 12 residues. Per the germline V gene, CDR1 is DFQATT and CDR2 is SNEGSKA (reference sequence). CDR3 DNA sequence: TGCAGTGCTAGAGATCCCGCTCATGAGCAGTTCTTC. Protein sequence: CSARDPAHEQFF.

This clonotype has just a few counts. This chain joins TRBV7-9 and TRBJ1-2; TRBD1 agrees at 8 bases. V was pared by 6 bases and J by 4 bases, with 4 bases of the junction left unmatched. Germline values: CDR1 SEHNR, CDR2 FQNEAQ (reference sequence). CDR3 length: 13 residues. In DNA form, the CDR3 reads TGTGCCAGCAGAGTGACAGGGGCCTATGGCTACACCTTC. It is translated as CASRVTGAYGYTF.

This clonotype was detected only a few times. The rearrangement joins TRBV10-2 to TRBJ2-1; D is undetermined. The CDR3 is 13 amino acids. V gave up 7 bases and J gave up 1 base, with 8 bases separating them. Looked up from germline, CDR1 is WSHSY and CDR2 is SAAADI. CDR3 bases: TGCGCCAGCAAGGAGATATCCTACAATGAGCAGTTCTTC. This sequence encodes CASKEISYNEQFF.

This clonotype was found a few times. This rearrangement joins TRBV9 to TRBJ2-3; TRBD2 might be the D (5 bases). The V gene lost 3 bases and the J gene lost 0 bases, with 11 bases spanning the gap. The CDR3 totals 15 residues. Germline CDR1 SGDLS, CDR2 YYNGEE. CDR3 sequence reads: CASSGDGKSTDTQYF. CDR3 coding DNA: TGTGCCAGCAGCGGAGACGGGAAAAGCACAGATACGCAGTATTTT.

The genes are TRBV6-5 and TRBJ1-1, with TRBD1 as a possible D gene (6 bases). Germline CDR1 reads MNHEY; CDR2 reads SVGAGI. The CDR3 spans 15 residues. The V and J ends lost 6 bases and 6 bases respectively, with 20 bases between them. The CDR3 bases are TGTGCCAGCAGACGTAAGATCGGGGGGCAATCTGAAGCTTTCTTT. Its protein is CASRRKIGGQSEAFF.

For the CDR3, the DNA is TGCGCCAGCAGCCGATCACTAGATGGGGATACGCAGTATTTT. Amino acids: CASSRSLDGDTQYF. V usage is TRBV4-3 and J usage is TRBJ2-3, with a weak D call TRBD2 (5 bases). The CDR3 runs to 14 residues. Trimming cost V 4 bases and J 6 bases, with 14 bases left between them. Germline V gives CDR1 LGHNA, CDR2 YSLEER.

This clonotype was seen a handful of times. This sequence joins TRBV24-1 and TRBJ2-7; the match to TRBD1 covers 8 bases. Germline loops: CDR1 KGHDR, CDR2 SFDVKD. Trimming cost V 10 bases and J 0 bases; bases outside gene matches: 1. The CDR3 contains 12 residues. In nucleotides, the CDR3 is TGTGCCACGCAGGGGGCCTCCTACGAGCAGTACTTC. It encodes CATQGASYEQYF.

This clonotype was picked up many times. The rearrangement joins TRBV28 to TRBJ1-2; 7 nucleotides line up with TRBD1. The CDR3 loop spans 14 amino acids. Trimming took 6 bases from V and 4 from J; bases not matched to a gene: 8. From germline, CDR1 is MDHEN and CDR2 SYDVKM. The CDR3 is CASSPGQALYGYTF. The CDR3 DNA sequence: TGTGCCAGCAGCCCCGGACAGGCTCTCTATGGCTACACCTTC.

As DNA, the CDR3 is TGTGCCAGCAGTTTACCCCAGCAGGGCGGTTTGGGAAACATTCAGTACTTC. It encodes CASSLPQQGGLGNIQYF. V is TRBV28 and J is TRBJ2-4, with D perhaps matching TRBD1 (5 bases). Trimming took 2 bases from V and 6 from J, leaving 20 bases between them. The CDR3 covers 17 residues. Germline V gene data show CDR1 as MDHEN and CDR2 as SYDVKM. Combining the CDR3 with reference TRBV28 and TRBJ2-4 gives the whole variable domain DVKVTQSSRYLVKRTGEKVFLECVQDMDHENMFWYRQDPGLGLRLIYFSYDVKMKEKGDIPEGYSVSREKKERFSLILESASTNQTSMYLCASSLPQQGGLGNIQYFGAGTRLSVL.

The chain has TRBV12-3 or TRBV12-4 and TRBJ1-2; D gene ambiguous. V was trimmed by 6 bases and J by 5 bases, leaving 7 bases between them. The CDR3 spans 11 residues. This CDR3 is CASSLQYGYTF. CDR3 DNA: TGTGCCAGCAGCCTCCAGTATGGCTACACCTTC.

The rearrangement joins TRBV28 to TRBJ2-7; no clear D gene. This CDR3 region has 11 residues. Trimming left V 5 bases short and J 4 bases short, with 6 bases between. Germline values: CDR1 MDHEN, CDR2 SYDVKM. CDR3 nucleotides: TGTGCCAGCAGTGTCCGTTACGAGCAGTACTTC. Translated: CASSVRYEQYF.

This CDR3 is CASSVGPQGAREKLFF. DNA for the CDR3: TGTGCCAGCAGCGTAGGCCCCCAGGGGGCGCGGGAAAAACTGTTTTTT. The rearrangement links TRBV9 to TRBJ1-4, with 8 bases matching TRBD1. The V gene's germline CDR1 is SGDLS and CDR2 YYNGEE. The trim removed 0 bases at V and 8 bases at J, leaving 9 bases unmatched. CDR3 size: 16 residues.

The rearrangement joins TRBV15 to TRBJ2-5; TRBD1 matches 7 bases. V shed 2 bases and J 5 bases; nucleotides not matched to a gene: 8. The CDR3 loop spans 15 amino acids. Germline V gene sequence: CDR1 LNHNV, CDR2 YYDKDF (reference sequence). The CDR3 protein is CATSRPATGVETQYF. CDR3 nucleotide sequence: TGTGCCACCAGCAGACCCGCAACAGGGGTTGAGACCCAGTACTTC.

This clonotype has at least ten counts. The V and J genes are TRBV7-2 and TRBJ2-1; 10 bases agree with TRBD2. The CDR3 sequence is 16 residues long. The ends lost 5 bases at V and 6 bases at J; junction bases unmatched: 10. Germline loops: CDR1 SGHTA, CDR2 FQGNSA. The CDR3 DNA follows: TGTGCCAGCAGCCGAGGAAGCGGGAGGGCCTCCAATGAGCAGTTCTTC. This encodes CASSRGSGRASNEQFF.

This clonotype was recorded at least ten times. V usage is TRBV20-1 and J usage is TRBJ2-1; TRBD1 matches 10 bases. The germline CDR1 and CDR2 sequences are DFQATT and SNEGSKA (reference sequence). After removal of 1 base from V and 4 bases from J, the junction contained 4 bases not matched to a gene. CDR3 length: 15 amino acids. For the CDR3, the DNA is TGCAGTGCTAGAGGGGGACAGGGGTCATACAATGAGCAGTTCTTC. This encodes CSARGGQGSYNEQFF.

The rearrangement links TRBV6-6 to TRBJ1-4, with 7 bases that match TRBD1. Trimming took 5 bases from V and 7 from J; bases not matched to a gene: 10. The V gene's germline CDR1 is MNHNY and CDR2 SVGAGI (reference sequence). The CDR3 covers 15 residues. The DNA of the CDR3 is TGTGCCAGCAGTGCCTCCCCGGGACAGACTGAAAAACTGTTTTTT. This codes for CASSASPGQTEKLFF.